This TCR beta chain is drawn from a study of cytomegalovirus exposure and HLA in healthy donors (dated by TCRdb to 2016 to 2017). Regarding the complete study: An earlier analysis of some 600 of the donors reported 276 Gb of sequence data and around 110 million unique TCR beta sequences obtained from about 179 million T cells. An early release covering some 640 HLA-typed donors comprised about 300 gigabases of sequencing data and approximately 85 million unique TCR sequences. The genetic ancestry cluster associated with self-reported Caucasian donors included about 84% of the roughly 400 genotyped donors. The aim of the study was to test whether cataloging public T cell receptors could identify signatures of past pathogen exposure. The study used immunosequencing to profile the T cell repertoires of several hundred subjects and linked those repertoires to cytomegalovirus serostatus. Along with the roughly 700-subject first cohort, a separate validation cohort of roughly 110 different subjects was used. High-throughput TCR immunosequencing, statistical association of individual TCRs with disease status, and machine learning were combined to predict cytomegalovirus infection status. To study patterns of TCR occurrence, a later analysis re-analyzed previously published TCR beta repertoires from 666 donors and added high-resolution HLA genotyping. In the later analysis, no new phenotypic data were used to find candidate immune exposures; instead, reliance was placed on TCR beta sequences and their occurrence across donors. To decide whether each TCR beta V gene segment behaved as functional or pseudogenic, an earlier analysis of approximately 590 of the donors relied on high-throughput TCR beta sequencing. Alongside the repertoire data, information on donor age, sex, ethnicity and CMV serostatus was compiled. A later genetic analysis took genome-wide SNP genotypes for about 55% of the roughly 700 donors and used that subset as a discovery cohort. All discovery cohort repertoires had been generated on a single sequencing platform. Both class I and class II loci were covered by HLA typing, at four-digit resolution. The number of typed donors differed by locus: roughly 629-640 for A, B, C, DRB1 and DQB1; about 520 for DQA1; roughly 600 for DPA1; and 450 to 480 for DPB1. Because of strong linkage in the cohort, roughly five DR-DQ haplotypes were treated as single units for association and clustering. Across some 400 genotyped donors of the cohort, an average of about 240,000 unique TCR beta nucleotide sequences per donor were sequenced, and 15% to 20% of those sequences were non-productive. Overall study outcomes, separate from this receptor: In a later analysis, about 17,000 TCR beta sequences were associated with specific HLA alleles at a false discovery rate of 0.05. According to a later analysis, TCR association rates differed among HLA loci, with DRB1 alleles showing the most associated TCRs and HLA-C alleles showing the fewest. A total of fewer than 200 TCR beta chains were listed by the study as associated with cytomegalovirus. According to a later analysis, most CMV-associated TCR beta chains appeared to be HLA-restricted, and the HLA associations seemed to be driven largely by CMV exposure. Linkage disequilibrium might explain the correlated functional status among segregating V segments, but an unknown experimental factor could not be excluded. The 87-base-pair reads could not distinguish some IMGT-functional V segments, including TRBV6-2 and TRBV6-3, so those segments were excluded. Because counts were too low, roughly 17 rarely observed V segments, including chromosome 9 orphons, were left out of the earlier analysis of 500 to 750 of the donors. A cluster of highly shared sequence variants was judged likely to be a technical artifact of the sequencing pipeline. In this cohort, only TCR beta chains were sequenced, and detectable features were limited by the absence of alpha or paired-chain data. While some public TCRs were present in many individuals, most TCR sequences turned up only very rarely across donors. In vitro tests confirmed that a few of the cytomegalovirus-associated TCR beta chains recognize cytomegalovirus antigens. Broadly in line with IMGT annotations, most TCR beta V segments showed up in productive rearrangements about 87% or about 30% of the time in an earlier analysis of under 700 of the donors. Because some donors lacked HLA typing at each locus, the association tests relied only on the typed subset. Assigning TCR associations to individual alleles was difficult when HLA alleles, especially DR and DQ, strongly co-occurred. Cytomegalovirus status was reported to be diagnosed by the classifier with high specificity and sensitivity in both the original and validation cohorts. A later analysis found that HLA-associated TCR beta chains were more clonally expanded and had lower generation probabilities than equally common non-associated chains. In a later genetic analysis, a missense DCLRE1C variant was associated with V-gene and J-gene trimming of TCR beta chains, and the association was replicated in an independent cohort. According to a later analysis, parvovirus B19, influenza, CMV and Epstein-Barr virus appeared linked to several top co-occurrence clusters. Immune exposure information for the cohort was limited to CMV serostatus. According to a later genetic analysis, donors in an Asian-associated ancestry cluster had fewer N-insertions in productive TCRs than the approximately 630-donor mean. The authors suggested that the approach could potentially be extended to other disease states and immunological phenotypes. A further reported finding was that TCR beta sequences accurately predicted the HLA-A and HLA-B alleles for most subjects in the first cohort. The presence/absence analyses assumed that sequencing depth was roughly uniform across donors, and that assumption may not be true.

To note about this clone: The target of this receptor is not known. Base qualities are missing; no much larger clone stands one base away.

The germline V and J ends show losses of 6 bases and 9 bases respectively, and no gene match explains 17 bases of the junction. The CDR3 runs 15 residues from the cysteine to the phenylalanine. Only the CDR3 portion is preserved as DNA: 45 bases, with reading frame beginning at the first base. From the germline V gene, CDR1 is SQVTM and CDR2 is ANQGSEA. The cohort comprised under 700 healthy bone marrow donors. At the time of sampling, all cohort members were nominally healthy, though unrecorded immune exposures were likely present. The donor tested CMV seropositive and was one of the 289 seropositive cohort members. A peripheral blood sample was provided by each donor, and peripheral blood mononuclear cells were used for TCR beta sequencing. The Qiagen DNeasy Blood Extraction Kit was used to extract genomic DNA from the blood cell samples. Libraries were constructed by the immunoSEQ multiplex PCR assay. A mixture of 60 forward primers for TCR Vbeta segments and 13 reverse primers for TCR Jbeta segments was used in the multiplex PCR. A multiplex PCR assay on genomic DNA amplified the CDR3 region of rearranged TCR beta genes. On the Illumina HiSeq System, the amplified TCR beta libraries were sequenced as 87-base-pair reads. The paper's processing steps were these. A later analysis counted about 76 million unique TCR beta chains across the 600 to 850 repertoires, and roughly 9.9 million of these chains were shared by at least two donors. Raw reads were error-corrected and collapsed into unique sequences by a nearest-neighbor algorithm in which closely related sequences were merged to remove PCR and sequencing errors. Alignment of CDR3 sequences to IMGT reference sequences was used to assign V, D and J gene segments. For a sequence to be retained, at least a six-nucleotide match to both a V gene segment and a J gene segment was required. Rearrangements were called productive when the CDR3 lacked stop codons and stayed in frame with V and J; all others were non-productive. Following IMGT convention, CDR3 was defined as the stretch from the second conserved V-encoded cysteine to the conserved J-encoded phenylalanine. The earlier analysis of 500 to 750 of the donors excluded any sequence lacking an unambiguous match to a single V gene segment. An earlier analysis of fewer than 750 of the donors classified V segments as functional when productive rearrangements were above 56.7% and as segregating when the standard deviation between donors was above 5%. To diagnose cytomegalovirus status from the catalog of TCR beta chain sequences, a statistical classification framework was built. V and J gene assignment, in a later analysis, came from comparing TCR nucleotide sequences with IMGT/GENE-DB human TR gene sequences. In a later analysis, CDR3 sequences and most-parsimonious VDJ recombination scenarios were assigned using the TCRdist pipeline. A later analysis defined each TCR beta chain by its CDR3 amino acid sequence plus V-gene family, and excluded reads lacking a unique V-gene family. To address suspected cross-contamination and a sequencing artifact, a later analysis removed roughly 640 highly shared, low-generation-probability nucleotide sequences. In a later analysis, a clonal expansion index for each public chain was calculated from normalized within-repertoire ranks of inferred template counts. Generation probabilities in a later analysis came from a VDJ recombination model fitted to out-of-frame rearrangements, and those results were checked against IGoR. A later analysis scored TCR-TCR, TCR-HLA and TCR-CMV co-occurrence with hypergeometric tests, applying a repertoire-size bias correction to TCR pairs. False discovery rates were estimated in a later analysis by permuting HLA or CMV assignments 20 times. In a later analysis, co-occurring TCRs were grouped using DBSCAN, with TCRdist sequence similarity added in when clustering inside HLA-allele-positive subsets. Repertoires with fewer than 30,000 or more than 120,000 public chains, plus five repertoires with anomalous nucleotide sharing, were excluded from co-occurrence clustering. Sourced from immuneACCESS, this table was stored by TCRdb with only in-frame sequences that have V and J called. A share of the clones is absent; for the studies checked, an unresolved V gene accounts for under half, and the remainder has no known explanation. V and J calls and clone size come straight from that table; D and trimming were deduced from the DNA. The sample profile shows about 200,000 clones; around 80% of them were found once. The ten top clones hold roughly 5.5% of the sample.

The receptor comes from a man aged 40-50 years in good health and CMV-seropositive. The rearranged segments are TRBV29-1 and TRBJ2-1, with 7 junctional bases fitting TRBD2. The material sequenced was PBMCs. The CDR3 region: CSVPRTRLGSGEQFF. The nucleotides are TGCAGCGTACCCAGGACTAGGTTGGGCTCCGGTGAGCAGTTCTTC.